The 15 T cell receptor beta chains in this list originate from one sample, sequenced in a study of beta chain features in type 1 diabetes. TCRB transcripts that were expressed got sequenced, as all of the isolated RNA had been reverse transcribed. TCRdb keeps only in-frame clones here, not all; method: immunoSEQ multiplex PCR. This sample has around 240,000 clones, with 68% found just once. Sample: naive CD4+ T cells from blood. The receptors come from a man aged 25 to 40 in good health.

This clone came up a few times. V and J are TRBV30 and TRBJ2-7, with 8 bases matching TRBD2. The V segment lost 2 bases and the J segment 1 base; nucleotides outside the gene matches: 7. This CDR3 is built from 15 residues. Germline V gene sequence: CDR1 GTSNPN, CDR2 SVGIG (reference sequence). The CDR3, as DNA: TGTGCCTGGAGTCCCGGGACTAGATCTTCCTACGAGCAGTACTTC. It codes for CAWSPGTRSSYEQYF.

CDR3 sequence (DNA): TGTGCCTGGAGTGGCCGAGATGAAGCTTTCTTT. It is translated as CAWSGRDEAFF. This sequence joins TRBV30 and TRBJ1-1; D gene unclear. V was shortened by 1 base and J by 7 bases, with 7 bases between the two germline ends. Germline-derived CDR1 and CDR2 are GTSNPN and SVGIG (reference sequence). The CDR3 is made up of 11 amino acids.

This chain connects TRBV1 to TRBJ1-2. TRBV1 is flagged as a pseudogene. CDR3 length: 15 amino acids. CDR3 sequence: CTSSQRTETNYGYTF. Written as DNA, the CDR3 is TGCACCAGCAGCCAAAGGACGGAAACTAACTATGGCTACACCTTC.

V gene TRBV9 combines with J gene TRBJ1-6; 7 bases are a match to TRBD1. V dropped 3 bases and J dropped 10; count of bases not matched to a gene: 10. Germline-derived CDR1 and CDR2 are SGDLS and YYNGEE. The CDR3 has 15 residues. The CDR3 is CASSARTGSQSPLHF. CDR3 sequence (DNA): TGTGCCAGCAGCGCTAGGACAGGCTCGCAATCACCCCTCCACTTT.

This chain joins TRBV15 and TRBJ2-1; D gene unclear. The V gene's germline CDR1 is LNHNV and CDR2 YYDKDF (reference sequence). V was clipped by 5 bases and J by 0 bases, with 11 bases between them. The CDR3 length is 15 residues. In DNA, the CDR3 is TGTGCCACCAGCGTTATTCCTAGCTCCTACAATGAGCAGTTCTTC. The encoded protein is CATSVIPSSYNEQFF.

The chain is built from TRBV29-1 and TRBJ2-1; 13 nucleotides line up with TRBD2. CDR1 is SQVTM and CDR2 is ANQGSEA in the germline V gene. V lost 6 bases, J lost 10 bases, and 3 bases stayed unmatched. This CDR3 has 12 residues. DNA of the CDR3: TGCAGCGTGGGGACTAGCGGGATAGAGCAGTTCTTC. Its translation is CSVGTSGIEQFF.

V is TRBV9 and J is TRBJ1-2; D not resolved. The CDR3 is 13 amino acids. V was clipped by 2 bases and J by 4 bases, with 9 bases between them. CDR1 is SGDLS and CDR2 is YYNGEE in the germline V gene. DNA of the CDR3: TGTGCCAGCAGCGTGGAAGTCATCTATGGCTACACCTTC. This translates into CASSVEVIYGYTF.

The chain combines TRBV12-5 with TRBJ2-6; maybe TRBD1 (6 bases). CDR3 length equals 15 residues. Trimming pared 6 bases from V and 2 bases from J, leaving 11 bases between. Germline CDR1 is LGHNT and CDR2 is FRNRAP. The CDR3 is CASGITGPGANVLTF. The CDR3 DNA reads as TGTGCTAGTGGCATTACAGGGCCTGGGGCCAACGTCCTGACTTTC.

This clone was detected once. The rearrangement uses TRBV25-1 and TRBJ2-7, with 9 positions matching TRBD1. Germline V CDR1 and CDR2: MGHDK, SYGVNS. V shed 4 bases, J shed 4 bases, and the junction held 8 bases outside the gene matches. The length of the CDR3 is 15 residues. CDR3 coding DNA: TGTGCCAGCAGTGGATCGGGACAGGGTGTTTACGAGCAGTACTTC. It is translated as CASSGSGQGVYEQYF.

This clone was observed a handful of times. The CDR3 DNA reads as TGTGCCAGCAGTGCAGGGACTCCCTCCTACGAGCAGTACTTC. Residues: CASSAGTPSYEQYF. The chain recombines TRBV28 with TRBJ2-7; tentatively, D is TRBD2 (6 bases). CDR1 and CDR2 from the germline V gene are MDHEN and SYDVKM. The germline V and J ends were trimmed by 5 bases and 0 bases, with 11 bases remaining between them. The CDR3 sequence is 14 residues long.

This clone was detected only a few times. The chain carries TRBV30 and TRBJ2-5; tentative D call: TRBD1 (5 bases). The ends were cut back, 5 bases at V and 4 bases at J, with 14 bases in the middle. Per germline, CDR1 GTSNPN and CDR2 SVGIG (reference sequence). The CDR3 runs 13 residues. This chain's CDR3 is CAWDSTVGETQYF. The DNA for the CDR3 is TGTGCCTGGGACAGCACTGTAGGAGAGACCCAGTACTTC.

The rearrangement uses TRBV2 and TRBJ2-6; the D gene is possibly TRBD2 (5 bases). Per the germline V gene, CDR1 is SNHLY and CDR2 is FYNNEI. This CDR3 has 15 residues. V lost 8 bases to trimming and J lost 2 bases, with 13 bases between them. The CDR3 protein is CASREETTGANVLTF. In DNA, the CDR3 is TGTGCCAGCCGGGAAGAGACCACTGGGGCCAACGTCCTGACTTTC.

The chain combines TRBV30 with TRBJ2-5; D assignment may be TRBD1 or TRBD2 (5 bases each). CDR3 length equals 16 residues. Trimming pared 4 bases from V and 3 bases from J, leaving 21 bases between. Germline loops: CDR1 GTSNPN, CDR2 SVGIG (reference sequence). The CDR3: CAWTRLGDPAEETQYF. The CDR3, as DNA: TGTGCCTGGACTCGCCTGGGGGACCCGGCGGAAGAGACCCAGTACTTC.

The sample holds a few counts of this clone. The rearrangement uses TRBV11-2 and TRBJ1-2; 8 positions match TRBD1. Germline assignment: CDR1 SGHAT and CDR2 FQNNGV. The V and J ends lost 4 bases and 6 bases, in that order; junction bases with no gene match: 7. The CDR3 runs to 14 residues. CDR3 residues: CASSSSGGRDGYTF. The CDR3 nucleotides read TGTGCCAGCAGCTCCTCAGGGGGCAGAGATGGCTACACCTTC.

The chain couples TRBV29-1 to TRBJ2-3; possible D gene TRBD2, 6 bases. The CDR3 has 16 amino acids. Trimming shortened V by 3 bases and J by 4 bases, and 20 bases separated the two germline ends. Germline V gene lookup returns CDR1 SQVTM and CDR2 ANQGSEA. The CDR3: CSVDAGTPIGADTQYF. In DNA, the CDR3 is TGCAGCGTTGACGCCGGGACTCCTATTGGCGCAGATACGCAGTATTTT.